Listed here are 6 T cell receptor beta chains from one sample, sequenced in a study of OX40 agonist ivuxolimab in advanced cancers. The library came from the immunoSEQ multiplex PCR assay. TCRdb took over this immuneACCESS table, retaining in-frame rearrangements with V and J assigned. Such tables are incomplete; in checked studies, under half of the missing clones stem from an unresolved V gene, and the remainder is unexplained. The sample table shows about 21,000 clones, and around 87% are seen once. The top ten hold roughly 17% of the sample. Sequencing used CD4+ or CD8+ T cells sorted from blood, obtained in a trial of the OX40 agonist ivuxolimab. Source of these receptors: an adult with an advanced solid tumor such as melanoma, head and neck, liver or kidney cancer.

The genes are TRBV10-2 and TRBJ2-5; 10 nucleotides match TRBD1. CDR3 length equals 14 residues. Germline trimming cut 6 bases from V and 2 bases from J; bases unmatched to any gene: 3. Germline-derived CDR1 and CDR2 are WSHSY and SAAADI. The CDR3 sequence: CASRTGGSQETQYF. The CDR3 DNA reads TGCGCCAGCAGGACAGGGGGCAGTCAAGAGACCCAGTACTTC.

The chain combines TRBV7-2 with TRBJ1-1; 7 bases are shared with TRBD1. The CDR3 totals 16 residues. V gave up 2 bases and J gave up 1 base; unmatched junction bases: 7. From germline, CDR1 is SGHTA and CDR2 FQGNSA. The CDR3 loop reads CASSLHPTGTNTEAFF. CDR3 in DNA: TGTGCCAGCAGCTTACACCCGACAGGGACGAACACTGAAGCTTTCTTT.

J is TRBJ1-4 and V is TRBV4-1; a weak D match, TRBD1 (5 bases). This CDR3 has 16 amino acids. Trimming removed 0 bases from V and 0 bases from J, with 8 bases in between. The germline V gene encodes CDR1 MGHRA and CDR2 YSYEKL. In DNA form, the CDR3 reads TGCGCCAGCAGCCAAGATCAGGGAGCAACTAATGAAAAACTGTTTTTT. This translates into CASSQDQGATNEKLFF.

The chain is built from TRBV7-9 and TRBJ2-7; no clear D gene. CDR3 length: 13 residues. Trimming pared 5 bases from V and 0 bases from J, leaving 8 bases between. The V gene's germline CDR1 is SEHNR and CDR2 FQNEAQ (reference sequence). The CDR3 sequence: CASSDLSSYEQYF. In DNA form, the CDR3 reads TGTGCCAGCAGCGACCTGTCCTCCTACGAGCAGTACTTC.

The chain employs TRBV7-9 and TRBJ1-6, with D possibly being TRBD1 (5 bases). V was pared by 6 bases and J by 8 bases, with 8 bases between. The CDR3 is 12 amino acids. Germline V lookup: CDR1 SEHNR, CDR2 FQNEAQ (reference sequence). The CDR3 here is CASRWGDSPLHF. As DNA, the CDR3 is TGTGCCAGCAGGTGGGGGGATTCACCCCTCCACTTT. The full variable domain, completed using reference TRBV7-9 and TRBJ1-6, is DTGVSQNPRHKITKRGQNVTFRCDPISEHNRLYWYRQTLGQGPEFLTYFQNEAQLEKSRLLSDRFSAERPKGSFSTLEIQRTEQGDSAMYLCASRWGDSPLHFGNGTRLTVT.

This clone was seen only once. The chain employs TRBV11-2 and TRBJ2-3; D call uncertain. In germline, CDR1 is SGHAT, CDR2 FQNNGV. V lost 4 bases and J 0 bases, leaving 14 bases between the germline ends. CDR3 length equals 16 residues. DNA for the CDR3: TGTGCCAGCAGCTGGTTGACTGGAACTAGCACAGATACGCAGTATTTT. Translated, it gives CASSWLTGTSTDTQYF.